In this sample, the clone carrying this TCR beta chain turned up once. Its antigen is still unknown. One end of the junction fails to match germline, which may point to a read error. Germline assignment: CDR1 SGHNT and CDR2 YENEEA. The CDR3 sequence is 13 residues long. This sample is drawn from a study of blood T cells in healthy people across ages. Study conclusions and caveats: As naive T cell percentage varied, TCR beta diversity correlated strongly with it. The fall in TCR beta diversity per million T cells was roughly linear with age.

It was with a sample-barcoded 5' primer and a J-beta primer mix that a second PCR of about 7 to 12 cycles was run. Each cDNA molecule received a tag from a template-switch adaptor that had 12 random nucleotides. TCRdb re-derived calls from the 5' RACE reads in MiXCR, one entry per CDR3 protein. The sample shows fewer than 1 million distinct CDR3 sequences, under 45% of them seen only once. This chain joins TRBV11-3 and TRBJ2-5; no firm D call. The end of the DNA fits TRBJ2-7 better, so the J call may be wrong. Sequencing input: blood. The TCR originated in a man in his sixties in good health. The DNA of the CDR3 is TGCGCCAGCAGCTTCGGCAGGATCGGCGAGCAGTACTTC. Its translation is CASSFGRIGEQYF.